This is a list of T cell receptor beta chains from one sample in a study of cytomegalovirus exposure and HLA in healthy donors. The data were produced by immunoSEQ multiplex PCR, yet TCRdb's version contains in-frame clones alone and is incomplete. The sample consists of about 78,000 clones, around 96% of them appearing once. Sequenced input: PBMCs. All receptors derive from a man between 18 and 29 years old in good health and CMV-seropositive. CDR3s include the opening cysteine and the closing phenylalanine or tryptophan.

TRBV27	TRBJ1-2	CASSLFPTDPPNYGYTF
TRBV5-1	TRBJ2-7	CASSLQDHSYEQYF
TRBV27	TRBJ2-4	CASRGGVSVIQYF
TRBV30	TRBJ1-2	CAWTLRGLDGYTF
TRBV7-9	TRBJ2-1	CASSLGVLRDEQFF
TRBV27	TRBJ1-2	CASSDGHDGYTF
TRBV13	TRBJ1-1	CASSLDNRLTPRTEAFF
TRBV12-5	TRBJ2-5	CASGFGLAGGQETQYF
TRBV5-1	TRBJ2-3	CASGTSGTTDTQYF
TRBV6-5	TRBJ1-1	CASSYSIRGRTEAFF
TRBV14	TRBJ2-2	CASSQLQGARTGELFF
TRBV7-9	TRBJ2-1	CATSMAVLTSGRDNEQFF
TRBV5-1	TRBJ2-1	CASSLSGTPLPGHRNEQFF
TRBV5-1	TRBJ2-5	CASSYTSGDRETQYF
TRBV28	TRBJ2-7	CASRPEKLTSGKFLYEQYF
TRBV4-1	TRBJ2-5	CASSEYLAGTEETQYF
TRBV5-4	TRBJ1-4	CASSSGQGGNEKLFF
TRBV11-2	TRBJ2-5	CASSRSGIQETQYF
TRBV19	TRBJ2-1	CASSIAVGLAAHNEQFF
TRBV28	TRBJ1-3	CASSQAGRQEDTIYF
TRBV11-2	TRBJ2-2	CASSLQVANTGELFF
TRBV2	TRBJ2-1	CASSENGRAFYNEQFF
TRBV10-3	TRBJ2-7	CAIRRGLAGGSYEQYF
TRBV19	TRBJ2-1	CASSIDALAGIYNEQFF
TRBV5-1	TRBJ2-3	CASSSPGQGTDTQYF
TRBV9	TRBJ1-2	CASSEPHRGTNYGYTF
TRBV11-2	TRBJ1-5	CASSPRLGIGTDNNQPQHF
TRBV19	TRBJ1-2	CASNPRRINYGYTF
TRBV19	TRBJ2-1	CASRGLAGGGAYNEQFF
TRBV6-1	TRBJ1-1	CASSRDRVTEAFF
TRBV7-9	TRBJ2-1	CASSSYPGREGYNEQFF
TRBV5-1	TRBJ2-1	CASSPRTSGRNEQFF
TRBV5-4	TRBJ2-7	CASSLNRERSHEQYF
TRBV9	TRBJ1-4	CASSLRDSYNEKLFF
TRBV29-1	TRBJ2-5	CSALFETQYF
TRBV7-9	TRBJ2-1	CASSLDGASNSYNEQFF
TRBV28	TRBJ1-5	CAHRGNVLGNQPQHF
TRBV11-2	TRBJ2-3	CASSQGGYTQYF
TRBV4-1	TRBJ2-5	CASSPRLAAETQYF
TRBV13	TRBJ2-7	CASSWDRFSNEQYF
TRBV9	TRBJ2-7	CASSAVASFGYEQYF
TRBV2	TRBJ2-5	CASSLRSRDRETQYF
TRBV6-1	TRBJ2-7	CASNPGQGNEQYF
TRBV7-9	TRBJ2-2	CASRLISTGELFF
TRBV6-5	TRBJ1-2	CASSYETGVKLSGYTF
TRBV15	TRBJ2-4	CATSRDLALAKNIQYF